This section outlines one T cell receptor (beta chain) sequence together with its context. Its antigen is not yet known. One base away there is no much larger clone; base qualities are not given. The data stem from a study of blood T cell repertoires in COVID-19 (dated by TCRdb to the early 2020s). Turning to the overall study: Samples from collaborators originated in the United States, Italy and Spain and spanned both the acute and convalescent phases of COVID-19. The repertoires were released in a freely available public database intended as a resource for research on the immune response to SARS-CoV-2. Sample metadata almost always included a de-identified subject ID, COVID-19 status, age in years and sex. The dataset comprised deeply sampled blood TCRbeta repertoires from subjects exposed to, actively infected with, or recovered from COVID-19. Where HLA class I and class II types were available, the types were taken from metadata supplied by the sample provider, not from assay-based typing. The samples were drawn from two sources: the first 160 participants of the ongoing ImmuneRACE study, and fewer than 1,500 subjects contributed by 6 global collaborators. The material from the prospective study consisted of cDNA or gDNA derived from T cells, B-cell-depleted T cells, or PBMCs. The full study reports these points: The amount of clinical and demographic metadata varied by source and participant and was provided uncurated.

TCRbeta CDR3 regions were amplified from genomic DNA using the immunoSEQ Assay, a bias-controlled multiplex PCR. As for the original processing: Nucleated cell counts per sample were estimated from amplification of reference gene primers within the assay. Sequence reads were collapsed and filtered to measure the absolute abundance of every unique TCRbeta CDR3 rearrangement. Productive Simpson clonality was computed per sample as the square root of Simpson's diversity index over productive rearrangements. The table was pulled from immuneACCESS by TCRdb, which kept in-frame rearrangements only. Such tables lose some clones; where checked, under half of the loss comes from unresolved V genes, and the rest has no known cause. V, J and clone size are taken as reported in that table, and D and trimming were inferred from the DNA itself. The sample table lists about 280,000 clones, 70% to 90% of them with a count of one. About 10% of the sample belongs to the ten largest clones.

Whole blood was collected in K2EDTA tubes by collaborating institutions according to the institutions' own protocols. For TCRbeta analysis, collaborator samples were shipped as frozen whole blood, as isolated PBMCs, or as DNA extracted from either sample type. This receptor was identified in a woman aged 70-85 years with acute or convalescent COVID-19. The specimen was peripheral blood.

Read as DNA, the sequence is TGTGCCAGCAGCCGTTTCTACGAGCAGTACTTC. Its translation is CASSRFYEQYF. This chain joins TRBV5-4 to TRBJ2-7; the D gene is unclear. CDR3 length: 11 amino acids, cysteine to phenylalanine. Only the CDR3 portion is preserved as DNA: 33 bases, with reading frame beginning at the first base. V drops 4 bases and J drops 3 bases, leaving 5 bases in between. From a lookup of the germline V gene (reference sequence), CDR1 and CDR2 are SGHNT and YYREEE. Joined to the reference TRBV5-4 and TRBJ2-7 proteins, this CDR3 gives the full variable domain: ETGVTQSPTHLIKTRGQQVTLRCSSQSGHNTVSWYQQALGQGPQFIFQYYREEENGRGNFPPRFSGLQFPNYSSELNVNALELDDSALYLCASSRFYEQYFGPGTRLTVT.